This T cell receptor beta chain comes out of a study of CD8 T cells in Susac syndrome. Comment on this clonotype: Its antigen is unknown.

The RNA input was about 0.5 to 1 ug, and it was reverse transcribed with random hexamers. MiXCR, run by TCRdb on the immunoSEQ multiplex PCR reads, gives a single entry per CDR3 protein. Found here are 300,000 to 350,000 distinct CDR3 sequences, about 91% of them singletons; the top ten hold about 0.063%. This CDR3 has 13 amino acids. V gave up 4 bases and J gave up 2 bases, with 9 bases separating them. Per germline, CDR1 SGDLS and CDR2 YYNGEE. The study, taken as a whole, reports: The relatively small number of individuals in the TCR sequencing and HLA analysis was acknowledged by the study.

This chain links TRBV9 with TRBJ1-2; D call uncertain. The sequenced sample was CD4+ T cells from PBMCs. This receptor was identified in a human donor with multiple sclerosis. The CDR3: CASSPRRNYGYTF. In nucleotides, the CDR3 is TGTGCCAGCAGCCCCCGACGGAACTATGGCTACACCTTC.